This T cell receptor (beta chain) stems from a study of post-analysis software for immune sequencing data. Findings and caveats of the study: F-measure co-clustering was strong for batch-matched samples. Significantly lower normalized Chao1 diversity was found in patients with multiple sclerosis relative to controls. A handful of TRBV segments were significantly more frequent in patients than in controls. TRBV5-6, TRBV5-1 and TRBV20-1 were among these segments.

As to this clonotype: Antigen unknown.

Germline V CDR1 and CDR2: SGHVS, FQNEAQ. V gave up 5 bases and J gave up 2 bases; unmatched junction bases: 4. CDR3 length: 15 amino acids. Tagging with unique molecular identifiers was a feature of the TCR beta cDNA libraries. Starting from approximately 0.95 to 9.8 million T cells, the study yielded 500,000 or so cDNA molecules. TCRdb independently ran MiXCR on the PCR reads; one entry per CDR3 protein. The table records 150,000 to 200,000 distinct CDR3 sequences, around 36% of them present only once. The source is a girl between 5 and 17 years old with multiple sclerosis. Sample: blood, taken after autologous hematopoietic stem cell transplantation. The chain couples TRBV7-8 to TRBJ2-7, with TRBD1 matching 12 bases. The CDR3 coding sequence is TGTGCCAGCAGCCCTTGGGACAGGGGGCCCTACGAGCAGTACTTC. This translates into CASSPWDRGPYEQYF.